This T cell receptor beta chain was obtained from a study of lymphopenia after photon versus proton radiotherapy. Study-level points and caveats: Post-nadir diversity loss with photons came from oligoclonal expansion, particularly CD8+ Temra cells. Better survival with proton therapy was suggested as possible, not demonstrated. Relative stability marked proton patients; photon patients lost diversity and naive cells.

Data came from immunoSEQ multiplex PCR; TCRdb stores just in-frame clones and leaves some out. The sample lists about 45,000 clones, 85% to 90% occurring once. By its share, this clone is medium-sized. Its antigen remains unknown. The TCR originated in a man in his forties with gastric cancer. This sample comprised peripheral blood, obtained from a patient treated with photon-based radiotherapy.

DNA of the CDR3: TGTGCCAGCAGCCGCGGAGGGGCTGAAAACACCATATATTTT. The encoded protein is CASSRGGAENTIYF. The rearrangement uses TRBV5-4 and TRBJ1-3, with TRBD1 as a possible D gene (5 bases). V was clipped by 4 bases and J by 6 bases, with 14 bases between them. This CDR3 contains 14 residues. From germline, CDR1 is SGHNT and CDR2 YYREEE (reference sequence). Supplemented by reference TRBV5-4 and TRBJ1-3, the full variable domain reads ETGVTQSPTHLIKTRGQQVTLRCSSQSGHNTVSWYQQALGQGPQFIFQYYREEENGRGNFPPRFSGLQFPNYSSELNVNALELDDSALYLCASSRGGAENTIYFGEGSWLTVV.